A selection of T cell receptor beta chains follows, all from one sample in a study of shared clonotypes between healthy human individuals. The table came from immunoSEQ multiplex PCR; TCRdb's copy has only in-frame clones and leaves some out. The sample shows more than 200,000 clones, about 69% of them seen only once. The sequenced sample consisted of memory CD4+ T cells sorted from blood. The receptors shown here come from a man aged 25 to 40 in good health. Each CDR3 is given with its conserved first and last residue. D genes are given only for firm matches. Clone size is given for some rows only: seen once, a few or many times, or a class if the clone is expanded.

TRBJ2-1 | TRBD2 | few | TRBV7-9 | TGTGCCAGCAGCCCACTAGCGGGATCTTACAATGAGCAGTTCTTC | CASSPLAGSYNEQFF
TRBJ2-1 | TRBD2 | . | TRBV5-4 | TGTGCCAGCAGCTCCTCTACTAGCGGGAGTTTGGTTGATGAGCAGTTCTTC | CASSSSTSGSLVDEQFF
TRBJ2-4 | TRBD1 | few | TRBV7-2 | TGTGCCAGCAGCTTAGAGAGCCTGGGACAGGGTCCGGACTTC | CASSLESLGQGPDF
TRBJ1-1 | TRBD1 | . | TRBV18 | TGTGCCAGCTCACCAAGGACAGGGGAAATGAACACTGAAGCTTTCTTT | CASSPRTGEMNTEAFF
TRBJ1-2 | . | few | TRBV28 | TGTGCCAGCAGTTTAGGCGGGGGCTACACCTTC | CASSLGGGYTF
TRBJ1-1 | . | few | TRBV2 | TGTGCCAGCAGTGAGGCCGGTCTTGCGCGAGCCTTT | CASSEAGLARAF
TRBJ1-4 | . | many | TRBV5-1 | TGCGCCAGCAGCTCCACCTCGGGAACTAATGAAAAACTGTTTTTT | CASSSTSGTNEKLFF
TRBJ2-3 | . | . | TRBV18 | TGTGCCAGCTCACCACCAAGTAGGCTAACGCAGTATTTT | CASSPPSRLTQYF
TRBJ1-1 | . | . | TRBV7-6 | TGTGCCAGCAGCGCGGATGTGAACACTGAAGCTTTCTTT | CASSADVNTEAFF
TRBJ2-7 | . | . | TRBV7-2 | TGTGCCAGCAGCTTAGACAGGGTGGTAGGCGAGCAGTACTTC | CASSLDRVVGEQYF
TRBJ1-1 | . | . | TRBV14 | TGTGCCAGCAGCCTAGGGGGAGTCACTGAAGCTTTCTTT | CASSLGGVTEAFF
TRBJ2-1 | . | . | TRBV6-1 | TGTGCCAGCAGACCTACTAGCCTCCCGGGCAATGAGCAGTTCTTC | CASRPTSLPGNEQFF
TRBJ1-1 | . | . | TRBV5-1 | TGCGCCAGCAGCCCTTCAGGGACCACTGAAGCTTTCTTT | CASSPSGTTEAFF
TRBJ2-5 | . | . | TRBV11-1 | TGTGCCAGCAGCATATCAAGTGGCCAAGAGACCCAGTACTTC | CASSISSGQETQYF
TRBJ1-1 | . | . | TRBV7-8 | TGTGCCAGCAGCTTAGTTTCGGGGAACACTGAAGCTTTCTTT | CASSLVSGNTEAFF
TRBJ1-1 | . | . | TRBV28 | TGTGCCAGCAGTTTAGAAGGTCGTGGTGACCTGAACACTGAAGCTTTCTTT | CASSLEGRGDLNTEAFF
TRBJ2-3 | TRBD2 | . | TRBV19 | TGTGCCAGTAGTACCCCAGCGGGAGTAACGGATACGCAGTATTTT | CASSTPAGVTDTQYF
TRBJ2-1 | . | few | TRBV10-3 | TGTGCCATCAGTGAGTCCGGGACTTCCTACAATGAGCAGTTCTTC | CAISESGTSYNEQFF
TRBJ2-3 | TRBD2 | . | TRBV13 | TGTGCCAGCAGCTTGGAAGGACTAGCGGGCCTCTCTAGCACAGATACGCAGTATTTT | CASSLEGLAGLSSTDTQYF
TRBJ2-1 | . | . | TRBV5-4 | TGTGCCAGCACCAAGAGGAGTACGAGGGGCTACAATGAGCAGTTCTTC | CASTKRSTRGYNEQFF
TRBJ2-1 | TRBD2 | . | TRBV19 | TGTGCCAGTAATGGCGGGAGGGCAAATGAGCAGTTCTTC | CASNGGRANEQFF
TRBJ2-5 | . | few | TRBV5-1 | TGCGCCAGCTCCGAGGTCCCGTACCAAGAGACCCAGTACTTC | CASSEVPYQETQYF
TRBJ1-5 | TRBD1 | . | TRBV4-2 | TGTGCCAGCAGCCAAGGGAGGGGACAGGGAAGCAATCAGCCCCAGCATTTT | CASSQGRGQGSNQPQHF
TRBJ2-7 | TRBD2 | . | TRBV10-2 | TGCGCCAGCAGTCACACGGAACTAGCGGAGCAGTACTTC | CASSHTELAEQYF
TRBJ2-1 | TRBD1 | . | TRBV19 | TGTGCCAGTAGTGCGGGACAGGGAAAGCACCATGAGCAGTTCTTC | CASSAGQGKHHEQFF
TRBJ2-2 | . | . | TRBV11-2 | TGTGCCAGCAGCTTAGGACAGGTAGTCGGGGAGCTGTTTTTT | CASSLGQVVGELFF
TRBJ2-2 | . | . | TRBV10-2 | TGCGCCAGCAGTGAGTTGACGGGAGTCGGGGAGCTGTTTTTT | CASSELTGVGELFF
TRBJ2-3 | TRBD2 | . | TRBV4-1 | TGCGCCAGCAGCCAAGGACTAGCGGGAGCAGATACGCAGTATTTT | CASSQGLAGADTQYF
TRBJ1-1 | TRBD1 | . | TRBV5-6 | TGTGCCAGCAGGGGACAGGGGAAGGCTGAAGCTTTCTTT | CASRGQGKAEAFF
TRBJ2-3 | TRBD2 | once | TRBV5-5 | TGTGCCAGCAGCTCGGGACTAGCGGGAGGGTTGGATACGCAGTATTTT | CASSSGLAGGLDTQYF
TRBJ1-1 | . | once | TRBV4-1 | TGCGCCAGCAGCCAAGCGCCACTACAGGAGACGAACACTGAAGCTTTCTTT | CASSQAPLQETNTEAFF
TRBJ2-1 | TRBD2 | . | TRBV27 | TGTGCCAGCAGTTTAGGACTAGCTCGGAATGAGCAGTTCTTC | CASSLGLARNEQFF
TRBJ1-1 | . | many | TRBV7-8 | TGTGCCAGCAGCTTACAGGAAGCTTTCTTT | CASSLQEAFF
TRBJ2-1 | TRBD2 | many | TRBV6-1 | TGTGCCAGCAGTGAAGATAGGACTAGCGGGAGCTCCTACAATGAGCAGTTCTTC | CASSEDRTSGSSYNEQFF
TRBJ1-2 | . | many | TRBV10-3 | TGTGCCATCAGTGTTCGGTACCCGGCGACTAACTATGGCTACACCTTC | CAISVRYPATNYGYTF
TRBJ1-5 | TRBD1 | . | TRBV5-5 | TGTGCCAGCAGCTCGACAGGGGCCGGTAATCAGCCCCAGCATTTT | CASSSTGAGNQPQHF
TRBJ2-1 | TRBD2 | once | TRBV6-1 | TGTGCCAGCAGTGATGTTAGCGGGAGGGCCCGACCCTCCTACAATGAGCAGTTCTTC | CASSDVSGRARPSYNEQFF
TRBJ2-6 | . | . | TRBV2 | TGTGCCAGCACGATTAACTCTGGGGCCAACGTCCTGACTTTC | CASTINSGANVLTF
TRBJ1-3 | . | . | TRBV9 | TGTGCCAGCAGCGTAGAGTCAGGGTCTGGAAACACCATATATTTT | CASSVESGSGNTIYF